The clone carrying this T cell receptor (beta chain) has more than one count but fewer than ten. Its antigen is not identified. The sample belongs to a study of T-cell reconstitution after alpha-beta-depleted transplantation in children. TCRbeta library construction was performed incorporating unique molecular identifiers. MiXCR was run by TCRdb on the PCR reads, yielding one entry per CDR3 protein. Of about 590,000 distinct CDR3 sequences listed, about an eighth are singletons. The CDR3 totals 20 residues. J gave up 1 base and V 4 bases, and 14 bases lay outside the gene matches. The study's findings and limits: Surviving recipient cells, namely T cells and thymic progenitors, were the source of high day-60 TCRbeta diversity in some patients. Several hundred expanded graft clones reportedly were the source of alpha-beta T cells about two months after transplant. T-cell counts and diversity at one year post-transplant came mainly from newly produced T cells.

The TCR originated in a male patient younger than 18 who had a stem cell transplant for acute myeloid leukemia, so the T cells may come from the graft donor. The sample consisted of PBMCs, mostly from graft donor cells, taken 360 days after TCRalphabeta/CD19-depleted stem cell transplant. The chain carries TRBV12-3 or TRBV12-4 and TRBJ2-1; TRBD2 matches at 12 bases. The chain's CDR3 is CASSSPSLAGGPHSYNEQFF. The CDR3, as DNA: TGTGCCAGCAGTTCCCCCTCCCTAGCGGGAGGGCCCCATTCCTACAATGAGCAGTTCTTC.